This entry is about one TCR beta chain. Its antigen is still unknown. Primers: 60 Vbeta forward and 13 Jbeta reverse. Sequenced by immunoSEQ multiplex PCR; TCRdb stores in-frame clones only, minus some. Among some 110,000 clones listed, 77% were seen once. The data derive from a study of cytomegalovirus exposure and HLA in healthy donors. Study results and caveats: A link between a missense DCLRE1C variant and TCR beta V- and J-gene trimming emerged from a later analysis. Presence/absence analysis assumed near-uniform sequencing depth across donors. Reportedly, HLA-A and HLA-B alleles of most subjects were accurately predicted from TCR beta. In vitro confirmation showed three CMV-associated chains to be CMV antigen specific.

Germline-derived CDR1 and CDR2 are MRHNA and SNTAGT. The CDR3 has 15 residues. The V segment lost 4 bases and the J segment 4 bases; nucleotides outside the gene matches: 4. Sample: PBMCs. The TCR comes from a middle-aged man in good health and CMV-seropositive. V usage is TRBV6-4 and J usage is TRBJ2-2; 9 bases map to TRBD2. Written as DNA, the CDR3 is TGTGCCAGCAGTGGGGATAGCGGGGGCACCGGGGAGCTGTTTTTT. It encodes CASSGDSGGTGELFF.